Below, one T cell receptor beta chain is given with its context. Its matching antigen is unknown. Each sample yielded about 9.2 x 10^4 assayed TCR templates. The assay was immunoSEQ multiplex PCR, and TCRdb's table has in-frame clones only and misses some. This sample has some 100,000 clones; around 90% occur once, and the top ten carry around 0.73%. These data originate in a study of siplizumab effects on memory and regulatory T cells. Study results and limitations: The average Treg-derived proportion among mappable alloreactive CD4+ clones was 65% to 70% with siplizumab versus about 27% in controls. Suppressive capability of dividing Tregs from siplizumab cultures went unverified. Siplizumab significantly brought down the alloreactive sequences that trace back to unstimulated CD4+ memory cells.

Sequencing used Tregs sorted from blood. The clonotype comes from a human donor in good health.

The CDR3 nucleotides are TGTGCCAGCAGCCAAGAGGGCCGGGACATAGGGGGTCGAGCTTTCTTT. Amino acid sequence: CASSQEGRDIGGRAFF. The V call is TRBV14, the J call TRBJ1-1; maybe TRBD1 (6 bases). CDR1 is SGHDN, CDR2 FVKESK, per germline. This CDR3 is built from 16 residues. V was trimmed by 0 bases and J by 10 bases, leaving 21 bases between them.